This T cell receptor beta chain was sequenced during a study of neoadjuvant anti-PD-1 for oral cavity cancer. Whole-study results and caveats: After neoadjuvant nivolumab, PBMC T cell clonality was significantly higher in non-responders than responders. TCR analyses covered only three patients per response group.

Turning to this clone: Its antigen remains unknown.

V gave up 1 base and J gave up 0 bases; unmatched junction bases: 7. Looked up from germline, CDR1 is MNHNS and CDR2 is SASEGT. The CDR3 loop spans 17 amino acids. The sample's time point: after neoadjuvant nivolumab, at surgical resection. Patients had newly diagnosed, untreated stage II-IVA oral cavity squamous cell carcinoma. Profiling relied on immunoSEQ multiplex PCR, and the TCRdb table lists in-frame clones only, not all of them. The table has approximately 42,000 clones, about three quarters seen once. This receptor was obtained from a person between 40 and 80 years old with oral cavity squamous cell carcinoma. The starting material was PBMCs, obtained after nivolumab (anti-PD-1) treatment. The V gene is TRBV6-1, the J gene TRBJ2-7; 9 bases line up with TRBD1. CDR3 sequence: CASSEGRSGQGSYEQYF. CDR3 nucleotides: TGTGCCAGCAGTGAAGGGAGGTCGGGACAGGGCTCCTACGAGCAGTACTTC.